This passage covers 21 T cell receptor beta chains from one sample sequenced in a study of T cell repertoires in ileal Crohn's disease. Repertoires were generated with immunoSEQ multiplex PCR, while TCRdb's copy carries only in-frame clones and drops some. The repertoire includes roughly 8,400 clones, about 84% of them detected once, and 13% sits in the top ten. The sample was ileal tissue. These receptor sequences come from an adult with Crohn's disease.

The chain couples TRBV9 to TRBJ2-1, with D possibly TRBD1 on 6 matching bases. Germline assignment: CDR1 SGDLS and CDR2 YYNGEE. V was trimmed by 0 bases and J by 7 bases, leaving 11 bases between them. This CDR3 has 14 residues. In DNA, the CDR3 is TGTGCCAGCAGCGTAGGAACAGGGAGTAATGAGCAGTTCTTC. This translates into CASSVGTGSNEQFF.

A few counts support this clone. J is TRBJ1-2 and V is TRBV6-5; the match to TRBD1 covers 8 bases. This CDR3 contains 12 residues. Germline values: CDR1 MNHEY, CDR2 SVGAGI. With V trimmed by 6 bases and J by 8 bases, 5 bases remained unmatched. CDR3 amino acids: CASSHRGDGYTF. CDR3 bases: TGTGCCAGCAGCCACAGGGGGGACGGCTACACCTTC.

This clone has a handful of counts. This sequence joins TRBV5-5 and TRBJ1-1; no firm D call. There are 14 residues in the CDR3. Trimming left V 4 bases short and J 1 base short, with 11 bases between. Germline values: CDR1 SGHKS, CDR2 YYEKEE (reference sequence). CDR3 amino acids: CASSSIARNTEAFF. CDR3 nucleotide sequence: TGTGCCAGCAGCAGCATCGCCAGGAACACTGAAGCTTTCTTT.

The gene calls are TRBV2 and TRBJ2-5; 10 bases align to TRBD2. Losses at the gene ends were 3 bases for V and 7 bases for J; bases not matched to a gene: 5. CDR1 SNHLY and CDR2 FYNNEI come from the germline V gene. The CDR3 has 14 residues. The DNA of the CDR3 is TGTGCCAGCAGTGAGACTAGCGGGCGGGGGACCCAGTACTTC. This sequence encodes CASSETSGRGTQYF.

The chain combines TRBV28 with TRBJ2-6; D is undetermined. Trimming pared 5 bases from V and 0 bases from J, leaving 8 bases between. Germline CDR1 reads MDHEN; CDR2 reads SYDVKM. This CDR3 comprises 15 residues. CDR3 coding DNA: TGTGCCAGCAGTATAGACCTCTCTGGGGCCAACGTCCTGACTTTC. Translating it yields CASSIDLSGANVLTF.

The gene calls are TRBV7-9 and TRBJ1-2, with D possibly matching TRBD1 (6 bases). The CDR3 sequence is 12 residues long. Germline CDR1 SEHNR, CDR2 FQNEAQ (reference sequence). Trimming removed 3 bases at V and 8 bases at J, with 10 bases between. For the CDR3, the DNA is TGTGCCAGCAGCTTGACAGGTATAGGCTACACCTTC. Translation: CASSLTGIGYTF. The whole variable domain, filled in from reference TRBV7-9 and TRBJ1-2, reads DTGVSQNPRHKITKRGQNVTFRCDPISEHNRLYWYRQTLGQGPEFLTYFQNEAQLEKSRLLSDRFSAERPKGSFSTLEIQRTEQGDSAMYLCASSLTGIGYTFGSGTRLTVV.

Notes on this clone: At one of its ends the junction is not consistent with the germline gene, which may arise from a read error. The chain carries TRBV30 and TRBJ2-7; D call uncertain. CDR1 GTSNPN and CDR2 SVGIG come from the germline V gene (reference sequence). The CDR3 runs to 14 residues. This CDR3 reads CAWSVLDSPLSPNF. The CDR3 region has the DNA TGTGCCTGGAGTGTTCTTGATAGCCCCCTGTCTCCCAACTTC.

The chain is built from TRBV7-2 and TRBJ2-6; TRBD2 is a possible D gene (5 bases). The CDR3 totals 12 residues. Trimming cost V 5 bases and J 8 bases, with 7 bases left between them. Germline CDR1 reads SGHTA; CDR2 reads FQGNSA. This chain's CDR3 is CASSPGTNVLTF. The CDR3 nucleotides are TGTGCCAGCAGCCCCGGGACCAACGTCCTGACTTTC.

V is TRBV5-6 and J is TRBJ1-2, with D tentatively TRBD1 (5 bases). V lost 4 bases and J lost 5, with 15 bases in between. Germline V CDR1 and CDR2: SGHDT, YYEEEE. This CDR3 region has 14 residues. The CDR3 loop reads CASSPGSAVYGYTF. For the CDR3, the DNA is TGTGCCAGCAGCCCAGGGTCGGCAGTTTATGGCTACACCTTC. Full variable domain (rest looked up from reference TRBV5-6 and TRBJ1-2): DAGVTQSPTHLIKTRGQQVTLRCSPKSGHDTVSWYQQALGQGPQFIFQYYEEEERQRGNFPDRFSGHQFPNYSSELNVNALLLGDSALYLCASSPGSAVYGYTFGSGTRLTVV.

This chain connects TRBV20-1 to TRBJ1-1; D unresolved. V shed 6 bases and J shed 6 bases, with 8 bases lying between them. Germline-derived CDR1 and CDR2 are DFQATT and SNEGSKA (reference sequence). The CDR3 sequence is 10 residues long. CDR3 sequence reads: CSAPRPEAFF. The CDR3 coding sequence is TGCAGTGCCCCCCGTCCTGAAGCTTTCTTT.

V gene TRBV27 combines with J gene TRBJ2-1, with D possibly being TRBD2 (5 bases). CDR3 size: 15 residues. V was clipped by 5 bases and J by 0 bases, with 11 bases between them. The V gene's germline CDR1 is MNHEY and CDR2 SMNVEV (reference sequence). Here the CDR3 reads CASSPDLSSYNEQFF. The CDR3 DNA reads as TGTGCCAGCAGTCCGGACTTGAGCTCCTACAATGAGCAGTTCTTC.

V usage is TRBV10-3 and J usage is TRBJ2-3, with D unresolved. The V end was cut by 4 bases, the J end by 4 bases, with 9 bases between. This CDR3 spans 13 amino acids. Per the germline V gene, CDR1 is ENHRY and CDR2 is SYGVKD. Written as DNA, the CDR3 is TGTGCCATCAGTGCGGGTAATGCAGATACGCAGTATTTT. This encodes CAISAGNADTQYF.

V usage is TRBV5-1 and J usage is TRBJ1-1; the D is unclear. Germline CDR1 reads SGHRS; CDR2 reads YFSETQ. CDR3 length equals 14 residues. The V end lost 2 bases, the J end lost 3 bases, and 11 bases lay between the germline ends. CDR3 coding DNA: TGCGCCAGCAGCTTATTCAATAGGGACACTGAAGCTTTCTTT. It codes for CASSLFNRDTEAFF.

This clone was detected only once. This sequence joins TRBV6-6 and TRBJ2-5; D might be TRBD2 (6 bases). CDR3 size: 15 residues. CDR1 and CDR2 from the germline V gene are MNHNY and SVGAGI (reference sequence). The ends were cut back, 5 bases at V and 3 bases at J, with 16 bases in the middle. The CDR3: CASSPAGGEKETQYF. CDR3 coding DNA: TGTGCCAGCAGTCCCGCCGGCGGGGAGAAAGAGACCCAGTACTTC.

Here the CDR3 DNA reads TGTGCCAGCAGTGAATCGGACTATGGCTACACCTTC. It specifies CASSESDYGYTF. The V gene is TRBV6-1, the J gene TRBJ1-2; D ambiguous. Germline loops: CDR1 MNHNS, CDR2 SASEGT. Trimming removed 2 bases from V and 3 bases from J, with 4 bases in between. The CDR3 loop spans 12 amino acids.

The chain is built from TRBV4-1 and TRBJ1-2; perhaps TRBD1 as D (5 bases). The CDR3 spans 13 residues. The V gene's germline CDR1 is MGHRA and CDR2 YSYEKL. With 5 bases removed from V and 7 bases from J, the gap between germline ends came to 14 bases. The CDR3 sequence: CASSSGGLVGYTF. In DNA form, the CDR3 reads TGCGCCAGCAGCTCGGGGGGATTGGTTGGCTACACCTTC.

The rearrangement joins TRBV19 to TRBJ2-1; tentatively, D is TRBD1 (5 bases). CDR3 length: 15 residues. Per germline, CDR1 LNHDA and CDR2 SQIVND (reference sequence). With 5 bases removed from V and 0 bases from J, the gap between germline ends came to 11 bases. CDR3 region: CASSPQGASYNEQFF. The CDR3 nucleotides read TGTGCCAGTAGTCCCCAAGGGGCCTCCTACAATGAGCAGTTCTTC. The variable domain in full, with the rest retrieved from reference TRBV19 and TRBJ2-1, is DGGITQSPKYLFRKEGQNVTLSCEQNLNHDAMYWYRQDPGQGLRLIYYSQIVNDFQKGDIAEGYSVSREKKESFPLTVTSAQKNPTAFYLCASSPQGASYNEQFFGPGTRLTVL.

This clone has a single count. J is TRBJ1-2 and V is TRBV10-1; D is undetermined. The CDR3 is 14 amino acids. Trimming shortened V by 10 bases and J by 1 base, and 16 bases separated the two germline ends. Germline V gene sequence: CDR1 WNHNN, CDR2 SYGVQD (reference sequence). CDR3 nucleotide sequence: TGCGCCACCCTATTCGGAGGGAATAACTATGGCTACACCTTC. The encoded protein is CATLFGGNNYGYTF.

The genes are TRBV5-4 and TRBJ2-1; TRBD2 aligns across 8 bases. J gave up 4 bases and V 3 bases, and 6 bases lay outside the gene matches. The CDR3 contains 15 residues. The germline V gene has CDR1 SGHNT and CDR2 YYREEE (reference sequence). The CDR3 nucleotides are TGTGCCAGCAGCTCCCCGACTAGCGCATACAATGAGCAGTTCTTC. Protein: CASSSPTSAYNEQFF.

With respect to this clone: A junction end diverges from the germline sequence, so it may reflect a read error. The V and J genes are TRBV10-3 and TRBJ2-7; TRBD2 is a possible D gene (6 bases). The CDR3 sequence is 13 residues long. Germline CDR1 and CDR2: ENHRY and SYGVKD. The CDR3: CAIRDGTPESLNF. Written as DNA, the CDR3 is TGTGCCATCAGGGACGGGACTCCGGAGTCACTGAACTTC.

Concerning this clone: The sample holds other DNA sequences that translate to the same CDR3. V and J are TRBV5-1 and TRBJ1-1, with D uncertain. There are 14 residues in the CDR3. Germline V gene sequence: CDR1 SGHRS, CDR2 YFSETQ. Trimming took 0 bases from V and 1 from J, leaving 7 bases between them. CDR3 protein: CASSLAGQNTEAFF. The CDR3 nucleotides are TGCGCCAGCAGCTTGGCCGGGCAGAACACTGAAGCTTTCTTT.